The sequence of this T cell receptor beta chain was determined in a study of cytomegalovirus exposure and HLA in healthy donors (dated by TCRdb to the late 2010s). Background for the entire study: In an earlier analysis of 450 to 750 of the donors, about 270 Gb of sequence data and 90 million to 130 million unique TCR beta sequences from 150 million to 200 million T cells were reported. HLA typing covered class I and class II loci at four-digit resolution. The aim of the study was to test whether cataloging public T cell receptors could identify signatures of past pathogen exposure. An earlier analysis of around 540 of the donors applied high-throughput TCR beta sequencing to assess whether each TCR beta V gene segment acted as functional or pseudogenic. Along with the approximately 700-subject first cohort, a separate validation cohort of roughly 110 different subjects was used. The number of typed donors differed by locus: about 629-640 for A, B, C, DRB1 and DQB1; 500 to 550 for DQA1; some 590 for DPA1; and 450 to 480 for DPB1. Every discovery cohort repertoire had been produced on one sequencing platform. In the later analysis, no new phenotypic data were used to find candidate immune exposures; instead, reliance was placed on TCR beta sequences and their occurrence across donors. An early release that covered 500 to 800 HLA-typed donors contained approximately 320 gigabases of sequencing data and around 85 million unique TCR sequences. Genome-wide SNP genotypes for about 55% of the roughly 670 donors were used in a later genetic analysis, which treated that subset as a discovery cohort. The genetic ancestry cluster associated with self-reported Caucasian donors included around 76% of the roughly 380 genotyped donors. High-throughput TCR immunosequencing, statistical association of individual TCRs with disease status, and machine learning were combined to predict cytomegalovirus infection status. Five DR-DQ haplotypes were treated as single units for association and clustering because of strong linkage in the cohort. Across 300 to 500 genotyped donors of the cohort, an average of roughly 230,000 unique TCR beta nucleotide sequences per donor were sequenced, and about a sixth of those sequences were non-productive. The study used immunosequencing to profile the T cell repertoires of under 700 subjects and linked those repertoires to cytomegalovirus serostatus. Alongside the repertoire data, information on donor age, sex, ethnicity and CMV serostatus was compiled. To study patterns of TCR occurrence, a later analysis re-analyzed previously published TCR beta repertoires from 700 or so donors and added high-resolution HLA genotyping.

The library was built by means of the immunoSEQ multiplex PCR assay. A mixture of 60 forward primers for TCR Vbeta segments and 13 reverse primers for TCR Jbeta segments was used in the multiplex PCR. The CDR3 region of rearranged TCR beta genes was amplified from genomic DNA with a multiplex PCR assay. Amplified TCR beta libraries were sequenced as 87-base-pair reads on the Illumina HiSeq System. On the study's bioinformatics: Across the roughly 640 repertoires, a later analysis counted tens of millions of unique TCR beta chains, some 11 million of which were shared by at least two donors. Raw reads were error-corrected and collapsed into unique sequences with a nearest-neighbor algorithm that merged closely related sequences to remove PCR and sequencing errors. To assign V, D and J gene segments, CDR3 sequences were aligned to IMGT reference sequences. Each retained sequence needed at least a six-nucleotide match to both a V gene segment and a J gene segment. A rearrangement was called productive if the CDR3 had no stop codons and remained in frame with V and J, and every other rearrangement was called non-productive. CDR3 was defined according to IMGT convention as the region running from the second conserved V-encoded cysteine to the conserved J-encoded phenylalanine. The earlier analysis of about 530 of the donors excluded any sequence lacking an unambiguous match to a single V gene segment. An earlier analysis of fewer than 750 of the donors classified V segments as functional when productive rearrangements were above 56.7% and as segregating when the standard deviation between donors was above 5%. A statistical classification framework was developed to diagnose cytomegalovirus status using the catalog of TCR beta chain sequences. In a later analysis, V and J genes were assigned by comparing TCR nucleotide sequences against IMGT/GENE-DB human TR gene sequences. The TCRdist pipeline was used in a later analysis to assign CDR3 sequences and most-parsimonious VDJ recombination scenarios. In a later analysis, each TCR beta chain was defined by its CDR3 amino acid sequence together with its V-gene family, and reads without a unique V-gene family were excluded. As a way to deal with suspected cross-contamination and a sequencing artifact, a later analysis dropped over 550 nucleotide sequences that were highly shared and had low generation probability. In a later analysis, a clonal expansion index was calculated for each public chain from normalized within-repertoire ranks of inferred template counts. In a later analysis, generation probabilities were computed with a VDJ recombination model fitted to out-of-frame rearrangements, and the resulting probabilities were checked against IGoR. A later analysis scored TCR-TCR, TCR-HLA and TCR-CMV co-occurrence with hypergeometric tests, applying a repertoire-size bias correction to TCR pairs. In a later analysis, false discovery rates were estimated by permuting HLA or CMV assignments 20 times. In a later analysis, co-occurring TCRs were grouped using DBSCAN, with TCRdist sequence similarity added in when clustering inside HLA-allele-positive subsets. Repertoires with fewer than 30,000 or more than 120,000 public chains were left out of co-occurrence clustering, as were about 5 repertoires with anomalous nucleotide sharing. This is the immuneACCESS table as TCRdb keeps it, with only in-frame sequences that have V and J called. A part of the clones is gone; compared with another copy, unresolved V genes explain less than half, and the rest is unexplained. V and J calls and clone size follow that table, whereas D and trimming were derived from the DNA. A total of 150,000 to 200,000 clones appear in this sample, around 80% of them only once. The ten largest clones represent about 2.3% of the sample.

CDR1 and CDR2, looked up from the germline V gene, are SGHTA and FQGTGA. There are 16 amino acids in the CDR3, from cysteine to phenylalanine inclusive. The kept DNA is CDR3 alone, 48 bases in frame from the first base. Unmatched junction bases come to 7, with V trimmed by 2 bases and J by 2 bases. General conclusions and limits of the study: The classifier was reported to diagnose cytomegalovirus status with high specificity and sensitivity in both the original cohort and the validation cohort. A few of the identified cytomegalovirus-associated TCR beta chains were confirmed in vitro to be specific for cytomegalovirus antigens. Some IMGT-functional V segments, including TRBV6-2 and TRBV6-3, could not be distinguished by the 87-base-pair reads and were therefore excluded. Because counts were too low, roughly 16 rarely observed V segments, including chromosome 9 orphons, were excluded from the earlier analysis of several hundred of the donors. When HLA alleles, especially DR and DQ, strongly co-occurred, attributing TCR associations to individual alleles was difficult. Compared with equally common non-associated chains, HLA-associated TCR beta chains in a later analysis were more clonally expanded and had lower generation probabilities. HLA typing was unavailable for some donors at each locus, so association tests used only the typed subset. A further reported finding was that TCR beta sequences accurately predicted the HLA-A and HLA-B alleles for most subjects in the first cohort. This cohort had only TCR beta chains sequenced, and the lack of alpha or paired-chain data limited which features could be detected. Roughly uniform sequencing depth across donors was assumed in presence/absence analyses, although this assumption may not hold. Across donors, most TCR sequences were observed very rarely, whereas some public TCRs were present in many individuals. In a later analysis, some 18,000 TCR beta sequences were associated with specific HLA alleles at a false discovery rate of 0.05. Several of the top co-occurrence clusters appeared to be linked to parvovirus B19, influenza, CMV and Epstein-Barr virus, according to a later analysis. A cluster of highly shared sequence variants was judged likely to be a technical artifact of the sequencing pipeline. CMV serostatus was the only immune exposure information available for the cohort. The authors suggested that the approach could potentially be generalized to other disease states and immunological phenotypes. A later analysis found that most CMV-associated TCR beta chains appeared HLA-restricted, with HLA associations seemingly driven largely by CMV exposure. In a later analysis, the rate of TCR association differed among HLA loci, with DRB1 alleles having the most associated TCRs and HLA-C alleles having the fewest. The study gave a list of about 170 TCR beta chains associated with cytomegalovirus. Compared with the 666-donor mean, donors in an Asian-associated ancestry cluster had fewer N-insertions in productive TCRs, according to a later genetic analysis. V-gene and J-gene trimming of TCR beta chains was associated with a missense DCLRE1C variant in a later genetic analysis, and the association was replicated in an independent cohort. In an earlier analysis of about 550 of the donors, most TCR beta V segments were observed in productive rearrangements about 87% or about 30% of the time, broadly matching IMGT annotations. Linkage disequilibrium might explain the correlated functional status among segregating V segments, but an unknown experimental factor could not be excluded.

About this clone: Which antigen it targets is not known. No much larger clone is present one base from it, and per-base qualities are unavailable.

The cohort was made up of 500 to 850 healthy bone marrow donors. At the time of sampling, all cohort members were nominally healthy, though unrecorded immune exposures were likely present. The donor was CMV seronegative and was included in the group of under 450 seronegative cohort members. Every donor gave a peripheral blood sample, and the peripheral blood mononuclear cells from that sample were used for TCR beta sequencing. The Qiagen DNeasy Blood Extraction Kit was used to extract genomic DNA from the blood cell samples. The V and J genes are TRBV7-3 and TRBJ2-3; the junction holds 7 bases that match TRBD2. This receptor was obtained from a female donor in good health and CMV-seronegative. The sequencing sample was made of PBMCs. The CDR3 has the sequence CASSLVGRGVTDTQYF. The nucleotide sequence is TGTGCCAGCAGCTTAGTAGGGAGGGGTGTCACAGATACGCAGTATTTT.